One T cell receptor beta chain is described in this entry. Its target is not known. This record belongs to a study of a mutant IDH1 vaccine in newly diagnosed glioma. Study details: The treated group averaged about 44 years old and was roughly 60% male, roughly 38% female. Patients got radiotherapy, temozolomide, or both beforehand, and most got both. Study observations and caveats: Apparently, pseudoprogression bore no relation to changes among the top peripheral T cell clonotypes.

Sample time point: week 35, safety follow-up. Alongside topical imiquimod, each dose of vaccine comprised 300 ug of mutant IDH1 20-mer peptide. In every donor, the tumor was a new WHO grade 3 or 4 IDH1-mutant, ATRX-lost astrocytoma. Assay: immunoSEQ multiplex PCR; the TCRdb copy retains only in-frame clones and omits some. The table has 30,000 to 40,000 clones, about four fifths seen once. Germline CDR1 reads SGDLS; CDR2 reads YYNGEE. The V end lost 2 bases, the J end lost 4 bases, and 10 bases lay between the germline ends. The CDR3 consists of 14 residues. V usage is TRBV9 and J usage is TRBJ1-3; weak D call: TRBD1 (5 bases). The sample consisted of PBMCs, taken from a glioma patient whose treatment included an IDH1 peptide vaccine. The TCR sequence derives from a young woman with glioma. The CDR3 DNA sequence: TGTGCCAGCAGCGTGTACGGGACGGGAAACACCATATATTTT. Translating it yields CASSVYGTGNTIYF.